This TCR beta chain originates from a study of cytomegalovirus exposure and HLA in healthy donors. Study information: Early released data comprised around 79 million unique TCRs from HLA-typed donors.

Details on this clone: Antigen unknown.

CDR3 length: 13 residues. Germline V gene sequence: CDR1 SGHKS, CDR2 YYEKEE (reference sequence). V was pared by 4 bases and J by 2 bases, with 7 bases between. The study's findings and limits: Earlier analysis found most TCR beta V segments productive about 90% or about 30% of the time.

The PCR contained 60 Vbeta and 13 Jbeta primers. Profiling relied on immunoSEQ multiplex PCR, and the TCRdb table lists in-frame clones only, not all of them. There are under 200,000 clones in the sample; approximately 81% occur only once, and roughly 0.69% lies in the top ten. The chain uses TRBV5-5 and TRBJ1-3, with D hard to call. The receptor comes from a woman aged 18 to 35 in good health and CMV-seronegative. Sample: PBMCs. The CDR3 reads CASSRGAGNTIYF. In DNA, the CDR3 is TGTGCCAGCAGCCGGGGAGCTGGAAACACCATATATTTT.